The TCR beta chain under discussion was sequenced for a study of blood T cell repertoires in COVID-19. As handled by the study authors: Nucleated cell number was recorded as an estimate derived from reference gene primer amplification. Sequencing used immunoSEQ multiplex PCR; TCRdb keeps in-frame clones, though not all of them. D and trimming come from the DNA, and the V and J calls and clone size come from that table. Altogether some 29,000 clones are present, around 82% being singletons, with the ten largest covering 8.5% to 10%. Looked up from germline, CDR1 is MNHEY and CDR2 is SVGAGI. The CDR3 contains 14 residues. Trimming took off 2 bases at V and 5 bases at J, with 12 bases between the two ends.

Sequences were obtained from peripheral blood. V and J are TRBV6-5 and TRBJ1-1; possible D gene TRBD1, 5 bases. This clonotype was sampled from an elderly man with active COVID-19. CDR3 in DNA: TGTGCCAGCAGTTACAAGACCCGGGGGACTGAAGCTTTCTTT. Protein: CASSYKTRGTEAFF.